The 5 T cell receptor beta chains below come from one sample, sequenced in a study of T cell responses to AZD1222 COVID-19 vaccine. Profiled with immunoSEQ multiplex PCR; TCRdb holds only in-frame clones, not every one. The table records over 150,000 clones, approximately 95% of them present only once. Sequenced material: peripheral blood, taken 28 days after the second dose of the MenACWY control vaccine. These receptors originate from an adult who received the MenACWY meningococcal vaccine as a control.

The gene calls are TRBV29-1 and TRBJ1-1, with a weak D call TRBD1 (5 bases). The ends were cut back, 4 bases at V and 1 base at J, with 10 bases in the middle. This CDR3 comprises 13 residues. Germline assignment: CDR1 SQVTM and CDR2 ANQGSEA. As DNA, the CDR3 is TGCAGCGTTGCAGTGGGGCAGAACACTGAAGCTTTCTTT. Translation: CSVAVGQNTEAFF. Together with reference TRBV29-1 and TRBJ1-1, the CDR3 gives the full variable domain: SAVISQKPSRDICQRGTSLTIQCQVDSQVTMMFWYRQQPGQSLTLIATANQGSEATYESGFVIDKFPISRPNLTFSTLTVSNMSPEDSSIYLCSVAVGQNTEAFFGQGTRLTVV.

V and J are TRBV7-9 and TRBJ1-2, with D unclear. The CDR3 has 14 amino acids. Per the germline V gene, CDR1 is SEHNR and CDR2 is FQNEAQ (reference sequence). Between the trimmed V and J ends, which lost 5 bases and 2 bases, there was a span of 12 bases. CDR3 loop: CASSPLGPNYGYTF. The DNA for the CDR3 is TGTGCCAGCAGCCCCCTAGGTCCGAACTATGGCTACACCTTC. Based on the CDR3 plus reference TRBV7-9 and TRBJ1-2, the full variable domain is DTGVSQNPRHKITKRGQNVTFRCDPISEHNRLYWYRQTLGQGPEFLTYFQNEAQLEKSRLLSDRFSAERPKGSFSTLEIQRTEQGDSAMYLCASSPLGPNYGYTFGSGTRLTVV.

A few counts support this clone. The chain links TRBV25-1 to TRBJ1-1; the D gene is possibly TRBD1 (6 bases). V was pared by 3 bases and J by 4 bases, with 12 bases between. The CDR3 is 14 amino acids. Germline V gene sequence: CDR1 MGHDK, CDR2 SYGVNS. The CDR3, as DNA: TGTGCCAGCAGTGATCTGGGGGCAACCACTGAAGCTTTCTTT. Amino acids: CASSDLGATTEAFF.

This chain connects TRBV2 to TRBJ2-2; TRBD1 aligns across 8 bases. This CDR3 has 15 amino acids. Germline CDR1 SNHLY, CDR2 FYNNEI. The V segment lost 5 bases and the J segment 6 bases; nucleotides outside the gene matches: 8. The CDR3 DNA sequence: TGTGCCAGCAGTCGGGACAGGAATCCCCCCGGGGAGCTGTTTTTT. It is translated as CASSRDRNPPGELFF.

The J gene is TRBJ1-1, the V gene TRBV20-1; D is unclear. Trimming took off 6 bases at V and 6 bases at J, with 11 bases between the two ends. This CDR3 comprises 11 residues. CDR1 DFQATT and CDR2 SNEGSKA come from the germline V gene (reference sequence). The CDR3 DNA reads as TGCAGTGCGGGCACCCGGGCTGAAGCTTTCTTT. Protein: CSAGTRAEAFF.